The rows below give T cell receptor beta chains drawn from one sample of a study of T cell responses to AZD1222 COVID-19 vaccine. TCRdb's table, derived via immunoSEQ multiplex PCR, lists solely in-frame clones and lacks some. The repertoire has about 160,000 clones, approximately 88% of them found once; the top ten carry about 4.5%. The specimen was peripheral blood, collected 28 days after the second AZD1222 dose. The receptors derive from an adult who received the AZD1222 COVID-19 vaccine. Each CDR3 is given with its conserved first and last residue. Each record gives: clone size, J gene, V gene, D gene, CDR3 protein, CDR3 DNA. D genes are given only for firm matches. Clone size is given for some rows only: seen once, a few or many times, or a class if the clone is expanded.

. TRBJ1-5 TRBV30 . CAWSPPDSRRGPQHF TGTGCCTGGAGCCCCCCGGACAGTCGGAGGGGGCCCCAGCATTTT
. TRBJ2-3 TRBV7-9 . CASSLVENTQYF TGTGCCAGCAGCTTAGTCGAGAATACGCAGTATTTT
. TRBJ2-1 TRBV6-5 TRBD2 CASSSGGSSYNEQFF TGTGCCAGCAGTTCGGGGGGGAGCTCCTACAATGAGCAGTTCTTC
. TRBJ2-7 TRBV27 . CASSLGRNSYEQYF TGTGCCAGCAGTTTAGGGCGTAACTCCTACGAGCAGTACTTC
. TRBJ1-6 TRBV5-1 . CASTRGSGGDNSPLHF TGCGCCAGCACCCGGGGGTCGGGTGGGGATAATTCACCCCTCCACTTT
. TRBJ2-7 TRBV19 TRBD2 CASALAPSSYEQYF TGTGCCAGTGCACTAGCGCCTAGCTCCTACGAGCAGTACTTC
. TRBJ2-1 TRBV18 . CASSPGLNNEQFF TGTGCCAGCTCCCCGGGACTTAACAATGAGCAGTTCTTC
. TRBJ2-4 TRBV5-4 TRBD1 CASSQRDRGPGDIQYF TGTGCCAGCAGCCAGAGGGACAGGGGGCCGGGGGACATTCAGTACTTC
. TRBJ1-2 TRBV7-2 . CASSLARQGIGYTF TGTGCCAGCAGCTTAGCACGGCAGGGAATAGGCTACACCTTC
. TRBJ2-5 TRBV10-3 TRBD2 CAISEPVGRERGQETQYF TGTGCCATCAGTGAGCCCGTCGGCAGGGAGCGGGGGCAAGAGACCCAGTACTTC
. TRBJ2-2 TRBV30 . CAWKGGGGNTGELFF TGTGCCTGGAAGGGCGGGGGCGGTAACACCGGGGAGCTGTTTTTT
. TRBJ1-1 TRBV6-2/TRBV6-3 TRBD1 CASSGQGVLNTEAFF TGTGCCAGCAGTGGACAGGGGGTTTTGAACACTGAAGCTTTCTTT
. TRBJ2-7 TRBV3-1/TRBV3-2 . CASSLGGTAYEQYF TGTGCCAGCAGCCTCGGCGGGACGGCCTACGAGCAGTACTTC
. TRBJ2-5 TRBV5-1 TRBD1 CASNVGQKETQYF TGCGCCAGCAATGTGGGACAGAAAGAGACCCAGTACTTC
few TRBJ1-4 TRBV7-2 . CASSLEPNEKLFF TGTGCCAGCAGCTTAGAACCGAATGAAAAACTGTTTTTT
. TRBJ2-4 TRBV12-3/TRBV12-4 . CASSYNTYPYF TGTGCCAGCAGTTACAATACGTACCCGTACTTC
. TRBJ1-5 TRBV30 . CAWSESNQPQHF TGTGCCTGGAGTGAGAGCAATCAGCCCCAGCATTTT
. TRBJ2-1 TRBV5-5 TRBD1 CASLTGQFNNEQFF TGTGCCAGCCTTACGGGACAGTTTAACAATGAGCAGTTCTTC
. TRBJ1-6 TRBV19 TRBD1 CASRGTGPNSPLHF TGTGCCAGTAGGGGGACAGGGCCCAATTCACCCCTCCACTTT
. TRBJ1-5 TRBV2 . CASSPTLYYGNQPQHF TGTGCCAGCAGTCCCACCCTATATTATGGCAATCAGCCCCAGCATTTT
. TRBJ1-3 TRBV28 . CASSPARRGADTIYF TGTGCCAGCAGTCCGGCGAGGCGCGGCGCAGACACCATATATTTT
. TRBJ1-2 TRBV19 TRBD1 CASSIQGALNYGYTF TGTGCCAGTAGTATACAGGGGGCCTTGAACTATGGCTACACCTTC
. TRBJ1-1 TRBV9 . CASSVGWLNTEAFF TGTGCCAGCAGCGTAGGCTGGCTGAACACTGAAGCTTTCTTT
. TRBJ1-1 TRBV7-9 . CASSLPVEKTEAFF TGTGCCAGCAGCCTCCCGGTGGAGAAAACTGAAGCTTTCTTT